The clone carrying this T cell receptor beta chain was recorded many times. As yet, its antigen is unknown. Germline V gene lookup returns CDR1 SGHDN and CDR2 FVKESK. V was shortened by 3 bases and J by 4 bases, with 15 bases between the two germline ends. CDR3 length: 16 amino acids. A 3' RACE protocol on RNA, with unique molecular identifiers, produced the TCR library. TCRdb recomputed calls from the 3' RACE reads with MiXCR, one row per CDR3 protein. The sample includes about 15,000 distinct CDR3 sequences, 3.4% of them seen just once. Documented treatment: PENTA 11 planned treatment interruption arm or continuous ART arm. Naive CD4+ CD45RA+ CD45RO- T cells were sorted from thawed PBMCs. The source of the sample is a study of HIV-infected children after antiretroviral therapy interruption. Study in general: Samples from the continuous-treatment group were taken at weeks 0, 48 and 150.

Broader study findings: By the end of treatment interruption, naive CD4+ clonality (Gini) increased. Sorted CD45RA+ naive cells might include minor non-naive CD45RA+ cells.

The clonotype comes from a child aged 2 to 17 with HIV. The V and J genes are TRBV14 and TRBJ2-2; possible D gene TRBD2, 5 bases. The sample consisted of CD45RA+ CD4+ T cells from PBMCs, taken from a donor given antiretroviral therapy, either interrupted or continuous. Subset here: naive CD4+ CD45RA+ CD45RO- T cells. This chain's CDR3 is CASSQHEGLTTGELFF. CDR3 sequence (DNA): TGTGCCAGCAGCCAGCATGAGGGTTTGACCACCGGGGAGCTGTTTTTT.